This T cell receptor beta chain was sequenced in a study of CD8+CD57+ T cells in acquired aplastic anemia. Study in general: Sorted CD4+ and CD8+ cells yielded DNA averaging roughly 3.3 ug. Healthy donor sequencing depth: some 10 million CD4+, around 12 million CD8+ reads. General study results and limits: Any difference that existed in CD8+ Simpson's diversity between patients and controls was not significant. Both patients and controls carried the same twenty-nine CD8+ CDR3 sequences.

As concerns this clonotype: Its antigen is not identified.

The CDR3 totals 14 residues. Germline V lookup: CDR1 SGHTA, CDR2 FQGTGA. V shed 2 bases and J shed 6 bases, with 14 bases lying between them. Genomic DNA was employed as the template in profiling TCR beta VDJ and CDR3. MiXCR, applied by TCRdb to the reads, yields one record per CDR3 protein. This sample has around 64,000 distinct CDR3 sequences, with 45% to 70% found just once. The specimen sequenced was sorted CD4+, CD8+, or CD8+CD57+ T cells (not recorded which) from PBMCs. The source is a human donor in good health, serving as a control. The genes are TRBV7-3 and TRBJ2-7, with D perhaps TRBD1 or TRBD2 (6 bases each). The CDR3 is CASSLGGGGREQYF. Here the CDR3 DNA reads TGTGCCAGCAGCTTAGGCGGAGGGGGACGCGAGCAGTACTTC.